Each of the 27 T cell receptor beta chains below was sequenced from the same sample in a study of STAT5B mutations in CD4+ large granular lymphocyte leukemia (dated by TCRdb to 2021 to 2024). The library was made by the immunoSEQ multiplex PCR assay. This immuneACCESS table, as held by TCRdb, lists in-frame sequences with V and J called but not all clones. Of the missing ones, under half trace to an unresolved V gene in checked studies; the others have no known cause. This sample comprises 30,000 to 35,000 clones, about 85% of them detected only once. Around 3.5% of the sample goes to the ten largest clones. Sequencing used CD4+ T cells from blood buffy coats. These receptors were taken from a human donor in good health.

This clone was counted once. The chain has TRBV7-8 and TRBJ1-1; the match to TRBD1 covers 7 bases. The germline V gene encodes CDR1 SGHVS and CDR2 FQNEAQ. The CDR3 consists of 17 residues. Trimming at V came to 5 bases and at J to 1 base, leaving 13 bases not matched to a gene. CDR3 nucleotides: TGTGCCAGCAGCCGCGGGACAGACGGAAGACGGAACACTGAAGCTTTCTTT. Translating gives CASSRGTDGRRNTEAFF.

V usage is TRBV10-1 and J usage is TRBJ2-1, with 9 nucleotides matching TRBD1. Trimming cost V 6 bases and J 9 bases; bases outside gene matches: 15. The V gene's germline CDR1 is WNHNN and CDR2 SYGVQD (reference sequence). This CDR3 is 16 amino acids long. DNA of the CDR3: TGCGCCAGCAGCCAACAGGGGGCGAACGGCTGGACTGAGCAGTTCTTC. The encoded protein is CASSQQGANGWTEQFF.

This chain links TRBV7-9 with TRBJ2-7, with 7 bases aligning to TRBD2. Germline loops: CDR1 SEHNR, CDR2 FQNEAQ (reference sequence). The CDR3 length is 16 residues. J lost 2 bases, V lost 1 base, and 8 bases had no gene match. This chain's CDR3 is CASSLGWGREAYEQYF. In DNA, the CDR3 is TGTGCCAGCAGCTTAGGATGGGGGAGGGAAGCCTACGAGCAGTACTTC.

The CDR3 DNA follows: TGCGCCAGCAGCTTGAGTGGTTTCAATCAGCCCCAGCATTTT. This encodes CASSLSGFNQPQHF. The V and J genes are TRBV5-1 and TRBJ1-5; D not certain. The ends were cut back, 1 base at V and 3 bases at J, with 8 bases in the middle. Germline loops: CDR1 SGHRS, CDR2 YFSETQ. The CDR3 loop spans 14 amino acids.

This chain connects TRBV5-4 to TRBJ2-1; tentative D call: TRBD2 (5 bases). Germline V gene lookup returns CDR1 SGHNT and CDR2 YYREEE (reference sequence). This CDR3 is built from 15 residues. V gave up 2 bases and J gave up 0 bases, with 9 bases separating them. DNA of the CDR3: TGTGCCAGCAGCTTAGCGGCCAGCTCCTACAATGAGCAGTTCTTC. It translates to CASSLAASSYNEQFF.

V gene TRBV18 combines with J gene TRBJ1-1; 10 nucleotides line up with TRBD1. This CDR3 comprises 17 residues. The V gene end was trimmed by 4 bases and the J gene end by 3 bases; junction bases not matched to a gene: 11. From germline, CDR1 is KGHSH and CDR2 LQKENI. The CDR3 reads CASSRDRGQMRYTEAFF. The CDR3, as DNA: TGTGCCAGCTCACGAGACAGGGGGCAAATGCGGTACACTGAAGCTTTCTTT. Full variable domain (outside the CDR3, taken from reference TRBV18 and TRBJ1-1): NAGVMQNPRHLVRRRGQEARLRCSPMKGHSHVYWYRQLPEEGLKFMVYLQKENIIDESGMPKERFSAEFPKEGPSILRIQQVVRGDSAAYFCASSRDRGQMRYTEAFFGQGTRLTVV.

The gene calls are TRBV2 and TRBJ1-6; possible D gene TRBD1, 5 bases. V lost 8 bases, J lost 0 bases, and 11 bases lay in between. The CDR3 runs 15 residues. CDR1 SNHLY and CDR2 FYNNEI come from the germline V gene. CDR3 nucleotide sequence: TGTGCCAGCGCAGCGGGGACCTCCTATAATTCACCCCTCCACTTT. This encodes CASAAGTSYNSPLHF.

This clone appeared a single time. This chain connects TRBV14 to TRBJ2-7; 7 nucleotides match TRBD2. CDR3 length equals 15 residues. The germline V gene has CDR1 SGHDN and CDR2 FVKESK. J gave up 6 bases and V 4 bases, and 12 bases lay outside the gene matches. The CDR3 coding sequence is TGTGCCAGCAGCCGTGGGACTAACGGGACGTCCGAGCAGTACTTC. Translating gives CASSRGTNGTSEQYF.

V gene TRBV6-1 combines with J gene TRBJ1-2, with D unresolved. The CDR3 sequence is 14 residues long. Trimming removed 1 base from V and 1 base from J, with 7 bases in between. The germline V gene encodes CDR1 MNHNS and CDR2 SASEGT. CDR3 in DNA: TGTGCCAGCAGTGAAGGGTTGAGTAACTATGGCTACACCTTC. Translating it yields CASSEGLSNYGYTF.

V gene TRBV11-2 combines with J gene TRBJ2-1, with 9 bases lining up with TRBD2. The CDR3 totals 15 residues. CDR1 and CDR2 (germline): SGHAT, FQNNGV. V was clipped by 2 bases and J by 4 bases; unmatched bases: 3. As DNA, the CDR3 is TGTGCCAGCAGCTTAAGTAGCGGGGGTTACAATGAGCAGTTCTTC. Translating gives CASSLSSGGYNEQFF.

The chain employs TRBV18 and TRBJ1-5; D is perhaps TRBD1 (6 bases). The ends were cut back, 6 bases at V and 4 bases at J, with 10 bases in the middle. The CDR3 is made up of 13 amino acids. Germline CDR1 and CDR2: KGHSH and LQKENI. The DNA for the CDR3 is TGTGCCAGCTCGCGACAGGCAAATCAGCCCCAGCATTTT. Protein product: CASSRQANQPQHF.

Here the CDR3 reads CASSLLALTDTQYF. The CDR3 nucleotides read TGCGCCAGCAGCTTGCTGGCGCTCACAGATACGCAGTATTTT. This chain connects TRBV5-1 to TRBJ2-3; no clear D. From germline, CDR1 is SGHRS and CDR2 YFSETQ. Trimming cost V 1 base and J 2 bases, with 8 bases left between them. This CDR3 has 14 amino acids.

The rearrangement uses TRBV4-3 and TRBJ2-3; D remains unclear. The CDR3 totals 14 residues. Trimming removed 0 bases from V and 1 base from J, with 5 bases in between. The germline CDR1 and CDR2 sequences are LGHNA and YSLEER. CDR3 sequence (DNA): TGCGCCAGCAGCCAAGAGTGGGGCACAGATACGCAGTATTTT. As protein: CASSQEWGTDTQYF.

This rearrangement joins TRBV2 to TRBJ1-5; D remains ambiguous. The germline V and J ends were trimmed by 4 bases and 0 bases, with 10 bases remaining between them. This CDR3 spans 15 amino acids. In germline, CDR1 is SNHLY, CDR2 FYNNEI. CDR3 sequence reads: CASSVQRHSNQPQHF. The CDR3 DNA reads TGTGCCAGCAGTGTGCAGCGCCATAGCAATCAGCCCCAGCATTTT.

The J gene is TRBJ2-3, the V gene TRBV2; D call uncertain. The V and J ends lost 8 bases and 4 bases respectively, with 16 bases between them. The CDR3 runs 14 residues. CDR1 is SNHLY, CDR2 FYNNEI, per germline. The CDR3 sequence is CASSGPSRADTQYF. The DNA of the CDR3 is TGTGCCAGCTCGGGCCCCTCGCGCGCAGATACGCAGTATTTT.

V gene TRBV7-9 combines with J gene TRBJ2-3; 9 nucleotides align to TRBD1. The junction had 3 bases not matched to a gene; V was cut back by 5 bases and J by 0 bases. Germline loops: CDR1 SEHNR, CDR2 FQNEAQ (reference sequence). CDR3 length: 15 residues. The CDR3 loop is CASSPGTGSTDTQYF. CDR3 bases: TGTGCCAGCAGCCCCGGGACAGGGAGCACAGATACGCAGTATTTT.

The chain joins TRBV5-1 to TRBJ1-3; 8 positions match TRBD1. Per germline, CDR1 SGHRS and CDR2 YFSETQ. The CDR3 is 15 amino acids. V gave up 4 bases and J gave up 4 bases; unmatched junction bases: 7. CDR3 coding DNA: TGCGCCAGCAGCGCAGGGGGCGCGGGAGGAAACACCATATATTTT. It is translated as CASSAGGAGGNTIYF.

The sample holds one count of this clone. J is TRBJ2-6 and V is TRBV6-5; no firm D call. CDR1 is MNHEY, CDR2 SVGAGI, per germline. Trimming cost V 0 bases and J 2 bases, with 8 bases left between them. This CDR3 spans 16 amino acids. In DNA form, the CDR3 reads TGTGCCAGCAGTTACTCTTTCGAGGCTGGGGCCAACGTCCTGACTTTC. This encodes CASSYSFEAGANVLTF.

In regard to this clone: One junction end disagrees with the germline gene, perhaps due to a read error. The chain couples TRBV10-2 to TRBJ2-2, with 8 bases lining up with TRBD2. Germline V gene data show CDR1 as WSHSY and CDR2 as SAAADI. The CDR3 is 15 amino acids. CDR3 in amino acids: CASSGLAGIYGELFF. The CDR3 region has the DNA TGCGCCAGTAGTGGTCTAGCGGGTATCTACGGGGAGCTGTTTTTT.

The V gene is TRBV10-3, the J gene TRBJ1-5, with TRBD1 matching over 7 bases. The germline CDR1 and CDR2 sequences are ENHRY and SYGVKD. This CDR3 is 13 amino acids long. V lost 5 bases and J lost 8; bases outside the gene matches: 6. CDR3 sequence: CAISRQGSEPQHF. The CDR3, as DNA: TGTGCCATCAGTAGACAGGGAAGCGAGCCCCAGCATTTT.

J is TRBJ2-7 and V is TRBV6-5; 10 nucleotides align to TRBD2. The V gene's germline CDR1 is MNHEY and CDR2 SVGAGI. The CDR3 loop spans 16 amino acids. Trimming removed 0 bases from V and 6 bases from J; junction bases left unmatched: 8. The CDR3 sequence is CASSYSILAGEFEQYF. CDR3 DNA sequence: TGTGCCAGCAGTTACTCGATTCTAGCGGGAGAGTTCGAGCAGTACTTC.

This clone has just a few counts. The CDR3 bases are TGCGCCAGCAGCCAAGACAGGGGCACCGGGGAGCTGTTTTTT. Amino acid sequence: CASSQDRGTGELFF. The genes are TRBV4-3 and TRBJ2-2, with D tentatively TRBD1 (6 bases). The germline gives CDR1 LGHNA, CDR2 YSLEER. The CDR3 length is 14 residues. With 0 bases removed from V and 4 bases from J, the gap between germline ends came to 6 bases.

The chain employs TRBV6-5 and TRBJ2-2; the match to TRBD2 covers 7 bases. Trimming at V came to 8 bases and at J to 0 bases, leaving 3 bases not matched to a gene. CDR1 and CDR2 (germline): MNHEY, SVGAGI. The CDR3 loop spans 14 amino acids. The CDR3 sequence is CASQGLTNTGELFF. The CDR3 DNA is TGTGCCAGCCAGGGACTAACGAACACCGGGGAGCTGTTTTTT.

The J gene is TRBJ2-7, the V gene TRBV13, with D perhaps matching TRBD2 (7 bases). Germline V gene sequence: CDR1 PRHDT, CDR2 FYEKMQ (reference sequence). V was clipped by 5 bases and J by 5 bases, with 16 bases between them. The CDR3 totals 14 residues. The CDR3 bases are TGTGCCAGCAGCATCCGCCGGGGGGCGAACGAGCAGTACTTC. This codes for CASSIRRGANEQYF.

This clone is a singleton in its sample. This chain connects TRBV11-3 to TRBJ2-3; tentative D call: TRBD2 (5 bases). Germline lookup yields CDR1 SGHNT and CDR2 YENEEA. This CDR3 comprises 14 residues. Trimming removed 3 bases at V and 6 bases at J, with 13 bases between. CDR3 sequence: CASSLSGITDTQYF. The CDR3 bases are TGTGCCAGCAGCTTGTCCGGGATCACCGATACGCAGTATTTT.

This clone was detected a few times. This chain links TRBV28 with TRBJ1-5; 7 bases align to TRBD1. From germline, CDR1 is MDHEN and CDR2 SYDVKM. CDR3 size: 13 residues. J lost 7 bases, V lost 6 bases, and 6 bases had no gene match. The CDR3 region is CASRRQGQQPQHF. In nucleotides, the CDR3 is TGTGCCAGCAGGAGACAGGGCCAGCAGCCCCAGCATTTT.

The genes are TRBV9 and TRBJ2-1, with TRBD2 as a possible D gene (6 bases). Germline V gene lookup returns CDR1 SGDLS and CDR2 YYNGEE. This CDR3 has 17 amino acids. Trimming took 0 bases from V and 0 from J, leaving 13 bases between them. The CDR3 nucleotides are TGTGCCAGCAGCGTAGTGGGAGGACCTAGCTCCTACAATGAGCAGTTCTTC. It translates to CASSVVGGPSSYNEQFF.